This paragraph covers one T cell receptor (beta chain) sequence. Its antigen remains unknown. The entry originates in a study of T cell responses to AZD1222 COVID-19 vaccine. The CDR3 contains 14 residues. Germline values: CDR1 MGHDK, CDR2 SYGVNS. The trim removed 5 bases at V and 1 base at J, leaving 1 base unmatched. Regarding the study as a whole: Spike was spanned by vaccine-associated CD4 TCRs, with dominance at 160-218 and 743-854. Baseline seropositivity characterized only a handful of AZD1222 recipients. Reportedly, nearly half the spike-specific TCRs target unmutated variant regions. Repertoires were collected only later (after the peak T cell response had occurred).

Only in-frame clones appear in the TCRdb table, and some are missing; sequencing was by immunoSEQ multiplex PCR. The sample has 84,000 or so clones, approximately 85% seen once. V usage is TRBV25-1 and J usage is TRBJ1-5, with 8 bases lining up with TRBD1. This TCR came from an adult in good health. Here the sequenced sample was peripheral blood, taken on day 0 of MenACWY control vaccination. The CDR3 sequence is CASSRTGSNQPQHF. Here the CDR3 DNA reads TGTGCCAGCAGTAGGACAGGGAGCAATCAGCCCCAGCATTTT.